A selection of T cell receptor beta chains follows, all from one sample in a study of T cell repertoires in cytomegalovirus infection. TCRdb re-analysed the reads in MiXCR, keeping a single row per CDR3 protein. The sample has 200,000 to 300,000 distinct CDR3 sequences, approximately 13% seen once. Sequencing used PBMCs. The receptors here all came from a human donor in good health (CMV status not recorded). Some clones in this sample may be carry-over from other donors' samples. CDR3s include the opening cysteine and the closing phenylalanine or tryptophan. D genes are given only for firm matches. Only some rows state a clone size, as once, few, many or a class for expanded clones.

>TRBV20-1|many|TRBJ2-7|TRBD1|18
CSASTTGQVIRGSYEQYF
TGCAGTGCAAGTACCACAGGACAGGTTATCAGGGGCTCCTACGAGCAGTACTTC
>TRBV7-2|many|TRBJ2-3|TRBD1|14
CASSPGTGSDTQYF
TGTGCCAGCAGCCCCGGGACAGGATCAGATACGCAGTATTTT
>TRBV5-1|NA|TRBJ2-2|NA|15
CASSLEGLGAGELFF
TGCGCCAGCAGCTTGGAGGGACTTGGGGCCGGGGAGCTGTTTTTT
>TRBV20-1|NA|TRBJ2-5|TRBD2|16
CSATRGLAVREETQYF
TGCAGTGCTACCCGAGGACTAGCGGTGAGGGAAGAGACCCAGTACTTC
>TRBV27|many|TRBJ1-1|TRBD1|14
CASTKQGLNTEAFF
TGTGCCAGCACCAAACAGGGGCTGAACACTGAAGCTTTCTTT
>TRBV20-1|few|TRBJ1-5|NA|13
CSAIGQSNQPQHF
TGCAGTGCTATAGGACAGAGCAATCAGCCCCAGCATTTT
>TRBV7-2|many|TRBJ1-5|NA|16
CASSLAGQAPDQPQHF
TGTGCCAGCAGCTTAGCGGGGCAGGCACCTGATCAGCCCCAGCATTTT
>TRBV19|many|TRBJ1-6|TRBD1|14
CASSVDRGNSPLHF
TGTGCCAGTAGTGTCGACAGGGGGAATTCACCCCTCCACTTT
>TRBV7-9|many|TRBJ1-1|NA|14
CASSLERENTEAFF
TGTGCCAGCAGCTTAGAACGGGAGAACACTGAAGCTTTCTTT
>TRBV7-2|many|TRBJ2-7|NA|11
CATPAGSEQYF
TGTGCCACCCCTGCCGGGAGCGAGCAGTACTTC
>TRBV7-2|many|TRBJ1-6|NA|15
CASSYRKPGDSPLHF
TGTGCCAGCAGCTACCGCAAGCCCGGGGATTCACCCCTCCACTTT
>TRBV6-2/TRBV6-3|many|TRBJ1-2|TRBD1|15
CASSYEAGGAYGYTF
TGTGCCAGCAGTTATGAGGCAGGGGGGGCCTATGGCTACACCTTC
>TRBV7-2|many|TRBJ1-2|NA|13
CASSRRDGYGYTF
TGTGCCAGCAGCCGCAGGGACGGGTATGGCTACACCTTC
>TRBV10-3|many|TRBJ2-1|NA|15
CATNRGDSTYNEQFF
TGTGCCACCAACCGGGGGGACAGCACCTACAATGAGCAGTTCTTC
>TRBV6-5|NA|TRBJ1-2|TRBD1|13
CASRSGGYYGYTF
TGTGCCAGCAGATCAGGGGGGTACTATGGCTACACCTTC
>TRBV5-1|NA|TRBJ2-1|TRBD2|19
CASGRPTSGGASSYNEQFF
TGCGCCAGCGGCCGACCGACTAGCGGGGGGGCTTCCTCCTACAATGAGCAGTTCTTC
>TRBV19|few|TRBJ1-1|TRBD1|16
CASTPRGQGMDTEAFF
TGTGCCAGTACCCCCAGGGGACAGGGCATGGACACTGAAGCTTTCTTT
>TRBV28|few|TRBJ1-1|TRBD1|15
CASSKRTGYDTEAFF
TGTGCCAGCAGTAAACGGACAGGTTACGACACTGAAGCTTTCTTT
>TRBV2|many|TRBJ1-2|NA|14
CANTDRTSNYGYTF
TGTGCCAATACCGACAGGACCTCTAACTATGGCTACACCTTC
>TRBV7-2|many|TRBJ2-3|NA|16
CASSLVVASGTDTQYF
TGTGCCAGCAGCTTAGTAGTTGCTAGCGGCACAGATACGCAGTATTTT
>TRBV12-3/TRBV12-4|many|TRBJ1-3|TRBD1|13
CASSGQGANTIYF
TGTGCCAGCAGCGGACAGGGAGCGAACACCATATATTTT
>TRBV12-3/TRBV12-4|many|TRBJ1-6|NA|13
CASSPARNSPLHF
TGTGCCAGCAGCCCGGCCAGGAATTCACCCCTCCACTTT
>TRBV11-1|many|TRBJ1-1|NA|14
CASSGEAANTEAFF
TGTGCCAGCAGCGGAGAGGCCGCGAACACTGAAGCTTTCTTT
>TRBV19|many|TRBJ2-7|NA|13
CASSIGSVNEQYF
TGTGCCAGTAGTATAGGATCGGTCAACGAGCAGTACTTC
>TRBV5-1|few|TRBJ1-1|TRBD1|16
CASSLGTGQGNTEAFF
TGCGCCAGCAGCTTGGGGACAGGCCAGGGGAACACTGAAGCTTTCTTT
>TRBV5-1|many|TRBJ2-7|NA|16
CASSPQTGGQPYEQYF
TGCGCCAGCAGCCCGCAAACCGGGGGACAACCCTACGAGCAGTACTTC
>TRBV6-4|NA|TRBJ1-5|NA|14
CASSVIDGDQPQHF
TGTGCCAGCAGTGTTATCGACGGAGATCAGCCCCAGCATTTT
>TRBV29-1|few|TRBJ1-1|TRBD1|13
CSARRDRDTEAFF
TGCAGCGCACGCCGGGACAGGGACACTGAAGCTTTCTTT
>TRBV7-9|many|TRBJ1-1|TRBD1|13
CASSLNRDSEAFF
TGTGCCAGCAGCCTAAACCGGGACAGTGAAGCTTTCTTT
>TRBV11-2|many|TRBJ2-1|NA|16
CASSYEYRVRYNEQFF
TGTGCCAGCAGCTACGAATACAGGGTTCGGTACAATGAGCAGTTCTTC
>TRBV12-3/TRBV12-4|NA|TRBJ1-1|NA|14
CASSPTGSGNEAFF
TGTGCCAGCAGTCCCACGGGGTCTGGAAATGAAGCTTTCTTT
>TRBV4-1|NA|TRBJ2-5|NA|18
CASSHDTASSTYQETQYF
TGCGCCAGCAGCCATGATACGGCGTCGTCCACGTACCAAGAGACCCAGTACTTC
>TRBV11-2|few|TRBJ2-7|NA|14
CASSFRLDSYEQYF
TGTGCCAGCAGCTTTCGACTCGACTCCTACGAGCAGTACTTC
>TRBV7-2|many|TRBJ1-4|NA|14
CASSYGQNNEKLFF
TGTGCCAGCAGTTACGGACAGAATAATGAAAAACTGTTTTTT
>TRBV7-2|many|TRBJ2-7|NA|14
CASSFIGQSYEQYF
TGTGCCAGCAGCTTCATCGGGCAATCCTACGAGCAGTACTTC
>TRBV6-5|once|TRBJ2-7|TRBD2|18
CASSYSGSGAGGRNEQYF
TGTGCCAGCAGTTACTCGGGCTCGGGAGCGGGAGGGCGGAACGAGCAGTACTTC
>TRBV6-2/TRBV6-3|many|TRBJ2-3|TRBD2|15
CASSGPSGGTDTQYF
TGTGCCAGCAGTGGACCTAGCGGGGGCACAGATACGCAGTATTTT
>TRBV7-2|many|TRBJ2-3|NA|14
CASSFDQAADTQYF
TGTGCCAGCAGCTTCGATCAGGCGGCAGATACGCAGTATTTT
>TRBV19|few|TRBJ2-7|NA|16
CASSDHPAGPLGGQYF
TGTGCCAGTAGCGATCATCCAGCGGGACCCCTAGGGGGGCAGTACTTC
>TRBV20-1|few|TRBJ2-7|TRBD1|14
CSARRTGGGYEQYF
TGCAGTGCTAGAAGGACAGGGGGAGGCTACGAGCAGTACTTC
>TRBV6-2/TRBV6-3|many|TRBJ1-5|NA|13
CASSPGAMGPQHF
TGTGCCAGCAGTCCGGGGGCGATGGGACCCCAGCATTTT
>TRBV20-1|NA|TRBJ2-1|TRBD1|12
CSAARQGARQFF
TGCAGTGCTGCCCGACAGGGGGCGAGGCAGTTCTTC
>TRBV10-3|few|TRBJ1-5|TRBD1|13
CAISADRDQPQHF
TGTGCCATCAGTGCGGACAGGGACCAGCCCCAGCATTTT
>TRBV11-2|NA|TRBJ1-4|TRBD1|17
CASSLGPDRGPNEKLFF
TGTGCCAGCAGCTTAGGCCCTGACAGGGGTCCAAATGAAAAACTGTTTTTT
>TRBV7-9|NA|TRBJ1-5|NA|15
CASSAFVQRNQPQHF
TGTGCCAGCAGCGCTTTCGTCCAGCGGAATCAGCCCCAGCATTTT
>TRBV30|NA|TRBJ2-7|TRBD2|14
CAWSVGAGSYEQYF
TGTGCCTGGAGTGTCGGAGCGGGATCCTACGAGCAGTACTTC
>TRBV29-1|NA|TRBJ2-1|TRBD1|15
CSVETTGTGGNEQFF
TGCAGCGTTGAGACTACGGGGACAGGGGGCAATGAGCAGTTCTTC
>TRBV7-2|many|TRBJ2-1|TRBD2|16
CASSPALAGSGGEQFF
TGTGCCAGCAGCCCGGCGCTAGCGGGGTCAGGGGGTGAGCAGTTCTTC
>TRBV5-1|few|TRBJ2-7|NA|11
CASSLAEEQYF
TGCGCCAGCAGCTTGGCAGAGGAGCAGTACTTC
>TRBV20-1|NA|TRBJ2-3|TRBD2|18
CSVPGLAGGPSSTDTQYF
TGCAGTGTTCCGGGACTAGCGGGAGGTCCGTCTAGCACAGATACGCAGTATTTT
>TRBV12-3/TRBV12-4|NA|TRBJ2-1|NA|12
CASSVLVREQFF
TGTGCCAGCAGTGTCTTGGTAAGGGAGCAGTTCTTC
>TRBV2|NA|TRBJ2-2|NA|13
CASSPSNTGELFF
TGTGCCAGCTCTCCCTCGAACACCGGGGAGCTGTTTTTT
>TRBV7-2|many|TRBJ2-5|NA|14
CASSLGTFQETQYF
TGTGCCAGCAGCTTAGGGACTTTCCAAGAGACCCAGTACTTC
>TRBV18|NA|TRBJ2-1|TRBD2|13
CASSPFGEGEQFF
TGTGCCAGCTCACCGTTCGGGGAGGGTGAGCAGTTCTTC